These 5 T cell receptor beta chains came from one sample sequenced in a study of shared clonotypes between healthy human individuals. The data were produced by immunoSEQ multiplex PCR, yet TCRdb's version contains in-frame clones alone and is incomplete. The data show around 1.1 million clones, about 80% seen once. The sequencing sample was made of memory CD4+ T cells from PBMCs. Sample subset: CD45RA-negative fraction. The receptors were gathered from a young man in good health. Some clones in this sample may be carry-over from other donors' samples.

This clone was seen ten or more times. The rearrangement links TRBV5-4 to TRBJ2-2; 7 nucleotides agree with TRBD1. V lost 7 bases and J lost 2; bases outside the gene matches: 8. CDR1 SGHNT and CDR2 YYREEE come from the germline V gene (reference sequence). The CDR3 loop spans 15 amino acids. For the CDR3, the DNA is TGTGCCAGCGGGCTTGGGACAGCAAACACCGGGGAGCTGTTTTTT. Its protein is CASGLGTANTGELFF.

In nucleotides, the CDR3 is TGCGCCAGCAGCTTGGCCCGAGGGACAGGGAACACCGGGGAGCTGTTTTTT. This translates into CASSLARGTGNTGELFF. The rearrangement joins TRBV5-1 to TRBJ2-2, with TRBD1 identical over 8 bases. After removal of 0 bases from V and 1 base from J, the junction contained 5 bases not matched to a gene. Germline CDR1 reads SGHRS; CDR2 reads YFSETQ. CDR3 length equals 17 residues.

At least ten counts were recorded for this clone. The chain carries TRBV12-5 and TRBJ2-6; no definite D call. Germline assignment: CDR1 LGHNT and CDR2 FRNRAP. Trimming took off 7 bases at V and 1 base at J, with 5 bases between the two ends. The CDR3 contains 13 residues. CDR3 sequence (DNA): TGTGCTAGTGCCCGGTCTGGGGCCAACGTCCTGACTTTC. Protein sequence: CASARSGANVLTF.

The chain uses TRBV5-1 and TRBJ2-3; 7 bases are shared with TRBD1. Germline V gene data show CDR1 as SGHRS and CDR2 as YFSETQ. The CDR3 length is 16 residues. Trimming at V came to 3 bases and at J to 4 bases, leaving 11 bases not matched to a gene. CDR3: CASSWQTGQGADTQYF. As DNA, the CDR3 is TGCGCCAGCAGCTGGCAGACAGGGCAAGGAGCAGATACGCAGTATTTT.

The chain has TRBV27 and TRBJ1-5; 9 bases match TRBD1. The CDR3 has 16 amino acids. J lost 4 bases, V lost 5 bases, and 9 bases had no gene match. The V gene's germline CDR1 is MNHEY and CDR2 SMNVEV (reference sequence). CDR3 region: CASSRTTGGLNQPQHF. The CDR3 DNA reads as TGTGCCAGCAGTCGGACCACAGGGGGCCTGAATCAGCCCCAGCATTTT.